These 26 T cell receptor beta chains originate from one sample sequenced in a study of cytotoxic CD8 clonotypes in ibrutinib-treated CLL. Sequencing used immunoSEQ multiplex PCR; TCRdb keeps in-frame clones, though not all of them. This table holds roughly 97,000 clones, almost 80% found once. Sequences were derived from PBMCs, sampled after 12 months of ibrutinib treatment. These receptors came from a human donor with chronic lymphocytic leukemia.

DNA of the CDR3: TGTGCCAGCAGCCCCCGGACAGGGGAGGAGACCCAGTACTTC. It specifies CASSPRTGEETQYF. The chain uses TRBV7-9 and TRBJ2-5; 9 nucleotides agree with TRBD1. The J segment lost 5 bases and the V segment lost 5 bases, leaving 6 bases of the junction unmatched. Germline V gives CDR1 SEHNR, CDR2 FQNEAQ (reference sequence). There are 14 residues in the CDR3.

The chain combines TRBV25-1 with TRBJ2-3, with 7 bases lining up with TRBD2. CDR3 length equals 17 residues. The V segment lost 6 bases and the J segment 3 bases; nucleotides outside the gene matches: 15. CDR1 is MGHDK and CDR2 is SYGVNS in the germline V gene. The CDR3 sequence is CASSSPIGGGSTDTQYF. In DNA, the CDR3 is TGTGCCAGCAGCTCCCCCATTGGGGGGGGAAGTACAGATACGCAGTATTTT. The full variable domain, rest sourced from reference TRBV25-1 and TRBJ2-3, is EADIYQTPRYLVIGTGKKITLECSQTMGHDKMYWYQQDPGMELHLIHYSYGVNSTEKGDLSSESTVSRIRTEHFPLTLESARPSHTSQYLCASSSPIGGGSTDTQYFGPGTRLTVL.

This chain connects TRBV4-1 to TRBJ2-7; tentative D call: TRBD1 (6 bases). The CDR3 runs 15 residues. Germline V gene sequence: CDR1 MGHRA, CDR2 YSYEKL. V shed 4 bases and J shed 5 bases, with 18 bases lying between them. In nucleotides, the CDR3 is TGCGCCAGCAGCCCGCCCTGGGGGCACACGGACGAGCAGTACTTC. It encodes CASSPPWGHTDEQYF.

This chain joins TRBV5-5 and TRBJ1-1; no reliable D call. CDR1 SGHKS and CDR2 YYEKEE come from the germline V gene (reference sequence). The CDR3 consists of 14 residues. Trimming removed 4 bases at V and 1 base at J, with 11 bases between. The CDR3 protein is CASSPFAGNTEAFF. The CDR3 DNA is TGTGCCAGCAGCCCTTTCGCAGGGAACACTGAAGCTTTCTTT.

The table lists this clone with a count of one. The chain is built from TRBV28 and TRBJ2-5, with D perhaps matching TRBD1 or TRBD2 (5 bases each). Deletions cut 6 bases from V and 5 bases from J, with 16 bases between. The germline CDR1 and CDR2 sequences are MDHEN and SYDVKM. The CDR3 covers 14 residues. Here the CDR3 DNA reads TGTGCCAGCAGCAAGGGGACGTTTGGGGAGACCCAGTACTTC. The encoded protein is CASSKGTFGETQYF.

This clone was seen a handful of times. This chain links TRBV4-3 with TRBJ2-3; TRBD2 matches at 7 bases. CDR1 is LGHNA and CDR2 is YSLEER in the germline V gene. CDR3 length: 15 residues. The J segment lost 7 bases and the V segment lost 1 base, leaving 8 bases of the junction unmatched. The CDR3 sequence: CASSQGRGSGNTQYF. The CDR3 DNA follows: TGCGCCAGCAGCCAAGGGCGGGGGTCAGGGAATACGCAGTATTTT.

In its sample, this clone was seen a few times. The chain carries TRBV5-5 and TRBJ1-1; 7 bases align to TRBD1. Losses at the gene ends were 5 bases for V and 0 bases for J; bases not matched to a gene: 1. CDR3 length: 13 amino acids. Germline V lookup: CDR1 SGHKS, CDR2 YYEKEE (reference sequence). CDR3 sequence: CASRGQLNTEAFF. As DNA, the CDR3 is TGTGCCAGCAGGGGACAGTTGAACACTGAAGCTTTCTTT.

This chain links TRBV5-6 with TRBJ1-6; D unclear. The V gene lost 5 bases and the J gene lost 7 bases, with 7 bases spanning the gap. The CDR3 extends over 12 amino acids. Per the germline V gene, CDR1 is SGHDT and CDR2 is YYEEEE. CDR3 DNA: TGTGCCAGCAGATGGGGAAATTCACCCCTCCACTTT. Translating gives CASRWGNSPLHF.

The V gene is TRBV29-1, the J gene TRBJ2-1; a weak D match, TRBD2 (6 bases). The CDR3 has 14 residues. Germline V gives CDR1 SQVTM, CDR2 ANQGSEA. V was cut by 6 bases and J by 5 bases, with 17 bases left in between. CDR3 sequence reads: CSVRAGTPNNEQFF. The CDR3, as DNA: TGCAGCGTCCGAGCCGGGACTCCCAACAATGAGCAGTTCTTC.

The chain combines TRBV5-1 with TRBJ2-7, with TRBD1 matching 9 bases. The junction had 6 bases not matched to a gene; V was cut back by 2 bases and J by 6 bases. The CDR3 totals 14 residues. The germline V gene encodes CDR1 SGHRS and CDR2 YFSETQ. The CDR3 sequence is CASSLLGQGLEQYF. The CDR3 DNA reads as TGCGCCAGCAGCTTATTGGGACAGGGTCTCGAGCAGTACTTC.

V usage is TRBV7-9 and J usage is TRBJ2-7; D possibly matches TRBD1 or TRBD2 (7 bases each). This CDR3 is built from 15 residues. V was cut by 1 base and J by 5 bases, with 15 bases left in between. Germline CDR1 reads SEHNR; CDR2 reads FQNEAQ (reference sequence). The CDR3 protein is CASSLVPGGVNEQYF. The CDR3 nucleotides are TGTGCCAGCAGCTTAGTCCCAGGGGGGGTAAACGAGCAGTACTTC.

The chain couples TRBV10-1 to TRBJ2-5, with TRBD2 identical over 12 bases. The CDR3 has 15 residues. The trim removed 3 bases at V and 3 bases at J, leaving 2 bases unmatched. Germline assignment: CDR1 WNHNN and CDR2 SYGVQD (reference sequence). This chain's CDR3 is CASSELAGGEETQYF. CDR3 sequence (DNA): TGCGCCAGCAGTGAACTAGCGGGGGGCGAAGAGACCCAGTACTTC.

The chain combines TRBV19 with TRBJ1-4; possibly TRBD1 for D (6 bases). This CDR3 comprises 14 residues. Germline V gives CDR1 LNHDA, CDR2 SQIVND (reference sequence). V lost 6 bases and J 5 bases, leaving 13 bases between the germline ends. Written as DNA, the CDR3 is TGTGCCAGTAGACAGGGAGCGTACAATGAAAAACTGTTTTTT. This translates into CASRQGAYNEKLFF.

The chain recombines TRBV2 with TRBJ2-4; the match to TRBD2 covers 9 bases. Germline CDR1 is SNHLY and CDR2 is FYNNEI. The CDR3 has 16 residues. J gave up 2 bases and V 6 bases, and 8 bases lay outside the gene matches. This CDR3 is CASSPRGGRTKNIQYF. DNA of the CDR3: TGTGCCAGCAGCCCGCGGGGGGGCCGAACCAAAAACATTCAGTACTTC.

The chain combines TRBV7-3 with TRBJ2-3, with 8 bases matching TRBD2. Trimming at V came to 5 bases and at J to 2 bases, leaving 9 bases not matched to a gene. This CDR3 is built from 16 residues. CDR1 and CDR2 (germline): SGHTA, FQGTGA. The CDR3 DNA sequence: TGTGCCAGCAGCACCGGGGGGGACCCCTTCACAGATACGCAGTATTTT. Its translation is CASSTGGDPFTDTQYF.

V and J are TRBV5-8 and TRBJ2-3, with D uncertain. Germline lookup yields CDR1 SGHTS and CDR2 YDEGEE. The V end lost 0 bases, the J end lost 6 bases, and 8 bases lay between the germline ends. The CDR3 is 13 amino acids. The CDR3 loop reads CASSLGGWDTQYF. CDR3 in DNA: TGTGCCAGCAGCTTGGGAGGTTGGGATACGCAGTATTTT. Full variable domain (rest looked up from reference TRBV5-8 and TRBJ2-3): EAGVTQSPTHLIKTRGQQATLRCSPISGHTSVYWYQQALGLGLQFLLWYDEGEERNRGNFPPRFSGRQFPNYSSELNVNALELEDSALYLCASSLGGWDTQYFGPGTRLTVL.

The chain joins TRBV13 to TRBJ2-6, with D perhaps matching TRBD1 (7 bases). V gave up 5 bases and J gave up 3 bases, with 14 bases separating them. This CDR3 has 16 residues. Germline V lookup: CDR1 PRHDT, CDR2 FYEKMQ (reference sequence). CDR3 bases: TGTGCCAGCAGCGCCAGGGGGGTGCGTGGGGCCAACGTCCTGACTTTC. It specifies CASSARGVRGANVLTF.

The chain is built from TRBV7-8 and TRBJ2-3; TRBD2 agrees at 9 bases. The CDR3 loop spans 16 amino acids. From germline, CDR1 is SGHVS and CDR2 FQNEAQ. V shed 8 bases, J shed 0 bases, and the junction held 9 bases outside the gene matches. In nucleotides, the CDR3 is TGTGCCAGCGCACAGACTAGCGGAGCTAGCACAGATACGCAGTATTTT. Translated: CASAQTSGASTDTQYF.

The rearrangement uses TRBV5-1 and TRBJ1-2; possible D gene TRBD1, 5 bases. The CDR3 sequence is 13 residues long. Trimming removed 4 bases from V and 4 bases from J, with 11 bases in between. Germline lookup yields CDR1 SGHRS and CDR2 YFSETQ. Written as DNA, the CDR3 is TGCGCCAGCAGCGGAGGGGCCAGCTATGGCTACACCTTC. It yields the protein CASSGGASYGYTF.

A single count supports this clone. The chain uses TRBV11-2 and TRBJ2-2; 8 bases map to TRBD1. CDR1 is SGHAT and CDR2 is FQNNGV in the germline V gene. J lost 12 bases, V lost 4 bases, and 4 bases had no gene match. This CDR3 contains 12 residues. This CDR3 is CASSSRTGKLFF. The CDR3 coding sequence is TGTGCCAGCAGCTCAAGGACAGGGAAGCTGTTTTTT.

This clone was detected only a few times. This sequence joins TRBV6-5 and TRBJ1-4; perhaps TRBD1 as D (5 bases). CDR1 and CDR2 from the germline V gene are MNHEY and SVGAGI. V lost 4 bases to trimming and J lost 5 bases, with 14 bases between them. The CDR3 totals 15 residues. The CDR3 loop is CASSSPTVGNEKLFF. In DNA form, the CDR3 reads TGTGCCAGCAGTTCCCCGACAGTGGGGAATGAAAAACTGTTTTTT.

The V and J genes are TRBV29-1 and TRBJ1-1; D unclear. CDR1 and CDR2 (germline): SQVTM, ANQGSEA. The V gene lost 4 bases and the J gene lost 8 bases, with 8 bases spanning the gap. The CDR3 spans 10 residues. The CDR3 DNA follows: TGCAGCGTTGCAGAGAGAGAAGCTTTCTTT. This gives the protein CSVAEREAFF.

The chain couples TRBV28 to TRBJ2-7, with a tentative D call TRBD2 (5 bases). This CDR3 is built from 12 residues. Trimming left V 7 bases short and J 4 bases short, with 11 bases between. CDR1 and CDR2 from the germline V gene are MDHEN and SYDVKM. DNA of the CDR3: TGTGCCAGCAACAATCCGGGGTACGAGCAGTACTTC. Encoded protein: CASNNPGYEQYF. Using reference TRBV28 and TRBJ2-7 for the parts outside the CDR3, the full variable domain is DVKVTQSSRYLVKRTGEKVFLECVQDMDHENMFWYRQDPGLGLRLIYFSYDVKMKEKGDIPEGYSVSREKKERFSLILESASTNQTSMYLCASNNPGYEQYFGPGTRLTVT.

The chain is built from TRBV7-2 and TRBJ2-7; D gene ambiguous. Per the germline V gene, CDR1 is SGHTA and CDR2 is FQGNSA. Trimming cost V 2 bases and J 2 bases, with 7 bases left between them. CDR3 length equals 13 residues. The CDR3: CASSLPGPYEQYF. The CDR3 nucleotides read TGTGCCAGCAGCTTACCGGGTCCCTACGAGCAGTACTTC.

The chain recombines TRBV7-3 with TRBJ1-2; D remains unclear. Germline loops: CDR1 SGHTA, CDR2 FQGTGA. Trimming cost V 5 bases and J 4 bases, with 14 bases left between them. The CDR3 loop spans 14 amino acids. CDR3 region: CASSLGPDAYGYTF. Here the CDR3 DNA reads TGTGCCAGCAGCCTAGGGCCAGACGCCTATGGCTACACCTTC.

This clone was counted only a few times. The V call is TRBV29-1, the J call TRBJ1-2; no reliable D call. V lost 4 bases and J 5 bases, leaving 8 bases between the germline ends. Germline CDR1 and CDR2: SQVTM and ANQGSEA. This CDR3 is built from 11 residues. Here the CDR3 reads CSVGTEYGYTF. For the CDR3, the DNA is TGCAGCGTTGGGACCGAATATGGCTACACCTTC.